This record looks at one T cell receptor beta chain sequence and its context. Its cognate antigen is unknown. The source of the sample is a study of cytomegalovirus exposure and HLA in healthy donors. Study overall: Drawn from HLA-typed donors, tens of millions of unique TCRs were held in an early data release.

Study-wide results and caveats: Most subjects' HLA-A and HLA-B alleles were reportedly predicted from TCR beta sequences. Researchers catalogued 160 or so TCR beta chains as cytomegalovirus-associated. TCR beta V segments were, for the most part, productive about 87% or about 30% of the time in an earlier analysis.

Primers included in the PCR were 60 Vbeta and 13 Jbeta primers. Repertoires were generated with immunoSEQ multiplex PCR, while TCRdb's copy carries only in-frame clones and drops some. The sample records under 200,000 clones, around 68% being singletons. CDR3 length: 17 amino acids. The germline V gene has CDR1 MGHDK and CDR2 SYGVNS. V shed 5 bases, J shed 2 bases, and the junction held 8 bases outside the gene matches. V gene TRBV25-1 combines with J gene TRBJ2-1; 11 positions match TRBD2. Specimen: PBMCs. The source of this sequence is a man in his forties or fifties in good health and CMV-seronegative. The CDR3 region is CASSKKGSGGAYNEQFF. In DNA, the CDR3 is TGTGCCAGCAGTAAAAAGGGTAGCGGGGGGGCCTACAATGAGCAGTTCTTC.